This T cell receptor beta chain was sequenced in a study of cytomegalovirus exposure and HLA in healthy donors. This CDR3 region has 14 residues. The V and J ends lost 8 bases and 8 bases, in that order; junction bases with no gene match: 10. Germline loops: CDR1 LNHDA, CDR2 SQIVND (reference sequence). 13 Jbeta primers and 60 Vbeta primers were used for the PCR. This table comes from immunoSEQ multiplex PCR, and its TCRdb copy is limited to in-frame clones, with some not included. Of 80,000 or so clones listed, more than 65% are singletons. Everyone who donated was a healthy bone marrow donor. The clonotype comes from a woman aged 40 to 50 in good health and CMV-seropositive. The source material was PBMCs. The V and J genes are TRBV19 and TRBJ1-4, with 8 bases matching TRBD1. The CDR3 bases are TGTGCCAGTGGCCCAGGGGGCCCAGGAGAAAAACTGTTTTTT. This sequence encodes CASGPGGPGEKLFF.